This T cell receptor (beta chain) came from a study of cytomegalovirus exposure and HLA in healthy donors. At the level of the study: A data release that came early held 80 million or so unique TCRs from HLA-typed donors.

In regard to this clone: Antigen unknown.

With 60 Vbeta and 13 Jbeta primers, the PCR was carried out. The table came from immunoSEQ multiplex PCR; TCRdb's copy has only in-frame clones and leaves some out. The sample contains some 120,000 clones, approximately 70% of which appear only once. General study findings and limits: For most TCR beta V segments, an earlier analysis put the productive rate at about 87% or about 30% of the time. TCR beta chains numbering 164 were designated cytomegalovirus-associated. The authors judged a highly shared variant cluster likely a sequencing artifact.

Sequenced input: PBMCs. This clonotype originated in a woman aged 40 to 55 in good health and CMV-seropositive.

The CDR3 sequence is CAVAGLTYEQYF. CDR3 DNA: TGTGCCGTCGCGGGATTGACCTACGAGCAGTACTTC. The rearrangement uses TRBV6-1 and TRBJ2-7; TRBD2 might be the D (6 bases). Trimming took 11 bases from V and 2 from J, leaving 13 bases between them. The germline CDR1 and CDR2 sequences are MNHNS and SASEGT. This CDR3 contains 12 residues.